Presented here are 30 T cell receptor beta chains from one specimen sequenced in a study of shared clonotypes between healthy human individuals. Sequencing used immunoSEQ multiplex PCR; TCRdb keeps in-frame clones, though not all of them. Among 800,000 to 1,200,000 clones, more than 75% were seen once, and the ten largest hold under 0.6%. The sequencing sample was made of memory CD4+ T cells from PBMCs. As to subset: CD45RA-negative fraction. Receptors originate from a man in his late teens or twenties in good health. Some clones in this sample may be carry-over from other donors' samples.

V gene TRBV7-7 combines with J gene TRBJ2-1; 7 nucleotides align to TRBD1. The germline V gene has CDR1 SSHAT and CDR2 FNYEAQ (reference sequence). The CDR3 has 13 residues. Germline trimming cut 5 bases from V and 4 bases from J; bases unmatched to any gene: 2. In DNA form, the CDR3 reads TGTGCCAGCAGCCGGGGACAGTACAATGAGCAGTTCTTC. This codes for CASSRGQYNEQFF.

This clone was detected a few times. The chain carries TRBV28 and TRBJ1-1, with D uncertain. The ends were cut back, 5 bases at V and 0 bases at J, with 22 bases in the middle. Looked up from germline, CDR1 is MDHEN and CDR2 is SYDVKM. The CDR3 has 18 amino acids. The DNA for the CDR3 is TGTGCCAGCAGTGGACTCACACGGGGAAGGAGCATGAACACTGAAGCTTTCTTT. Its protein is CASSGLTRGRSMNTEAFF. Full variable domain (missing parts from reference TRBV28 and TRBJ1-1): DVKVTQSSRYLVKRTGEKVFLECVQDMDHENMFWYRQDPGLGLRLIYFSYDVKMKEKGDIPEGYSVSREKKERFSLILESASTNQTSMYLCASSGLTRGRSMNTEAFFGQGTRLTVV.

V usage is TRBV28 and J usage is TRBJ1-5; D may be TRBD1 (5 bases). CDR1 MDHEN and CDR2 SYDVKM come from the germline V gene. The length of the CDR3 is 14 residues. V gave up 6 bases and J gave up 5 bases, with 14 bases separating them. The DNA for the CDR3 is TGTGCCAGCAGGGCTGGACACCTTCATCAGCCCCAGCATTTT. Its translation: CASRAGHLHQPQHF.

This chain connects TRBV4-2 to TRBJ2-3, with unresolved D. The CDR3 consists of 16 residues. Germline-derived CDR1 and CDR2 are LGHNA and YNFKEQ. V was clipped by 1 base and J by 0 bases, with 11 bases between them. The CDR3, as DNA: TGTGCCAGCAGCCAAGCTGGGCGGCAAAGCACAGATACGCAGTATTTT. Protein sequence: CASSQAGRQSTDTQYF.

The V gene is TRBV27, the J gene TRBJ1-5, with a possible D match to TRBD1 (5 bases). The CDR3 covers 19 residues. Per the germline V gene, CDR1 is MNHEY and CDR2 is SMNVEV (reference sequence). Trimming stripped 6 bases from V and 2 bases from J, with 26 bases between. In DNA form, the CDR3 reads TGTGCCAGCAGCCGCGGCACAGGTCCTTCTCTTGCGGGCAATCAGCCCCAGCATTTT. As protein: CASSRGTGPSLAGNQPQHF.

The chain is built from TRBV5-1 and TRBJ2-3, with D unclear. CDR1 is SGHRS and CDR2 is YFSETQ in the germline V gene. Trimming cost V 1 base and J 0 bases, with 12 bases left between them. The CDR3 runs to 16 residues. CDR3 DNA sequence: TGCGCCAGCAGCTTGAGGGCCGGAGCTAGCACAGATACGCAGTATTTT. Translating it yields CASSLRAGASTDTQYF.

This clone has only a few counts. The rearrangement links TRBV5-1 to TRBJ2-2; 12 nucleotides agree with TRBD1. Trimming removed 4 bases from V and 8 bases from J; junction bases left unmatched: 9. Germline values: CDR1 SGHRS, CDR2 YFSETQ. The CDR3 runs 16 residues. CDR3 sequence (DNA): TGCGCCAGCAGCCCCGGGACAGGGGGCGCTGGTGGGGAGCTGTTTTTT. This gives the protein CASSPGTGGAGGELFF. Full variable domain (remainder filled in from reference TRBV5-1 and TRBJ2-2): KAGVTQTPRYLIKTRGQQVTLSCSPISGHRSVSWYQQTPGQGLQFLFEYFSETQRNKGNFPGRFSGRQFSNSRSEMNVSTLELGDSALYLCASSPGTGGAGGELFFGEGSRLTVL.

This clone is a singleton in its sample. The chain links TRBV4-3 to TRBJ1-4; D gene ambiguous. The CDR3 runs to 15 residues. Germline V gives CDR1 LGHNA, CDR2 YSLEER. Trimming cost V 1 base and J 8 bases, with 14 bases left between them. CDR3 sequence reads: CASSQGGGVDEKLFF. The CDR3 DNA follows: TGCGCCAGCAGCCAAGGGGGTGGCGTCGACGAAAAACTGTTTTTT.

This sequence joins TRBV29-1 and TRBJ2-1; 8 nucleotides line up with TRBD2. The ends lost 2 bases at V and 10 bases at J; junction bases unmatched: 4. Germline assignment: CDR1 SQVTM and CDR2 ANQGSEA. The CDR3 extends over 12 amino acids. The CDR3 nucleotides are TGCAGCGTTGAACACGGGACTAGGGAGCAGTTCTTC. Translated, it gives CSVEHGTREQFF.

This chain links TRBV23-1 with TRBJ2-4; 8 bases map to TRBD1. TRBV23-1 is classed as an ORF, of uncertain function. The junction had 0 bases not matched to a gene; V was cut back by 8 bases and J by 0 bases. The CDR3 runs 13 residues. CDR3 sequence: CASDRGAKNIQYF. The CDR3 bases are TGCGCCAGCGACAGGGGAGCCAAAAACATTCAGTACTTC.

The chain recombines TRBV29-1 with TRBJ1-3, with D maybe TRBD1 (5 bases). From germline, CDR1 is SQVTM and CDR2 ANQGSEA. The V end lost 5 bases, the J end lost 2 bases, and 7 bases lay between the germline ends. The CDR3 has 12 amino acids. Written as DNA, the CDR3 is TGCAGCGTTTCAGGGCCTGGAAACACCATATATTTT. It translates to CSVSGPGNTIYF.

This clone was seen repeatedly, ten times or more. Within the sample, other DNA sequences also encode this same CDR3. The V call is TRBV15, the J call TRBJ1-5; D is undetermined. This CDR3 has 13 amino acids. The V gene's germline CDR1 is LNHNV and CDR2 YYDKDF (reference sequence). The V end was cut by 3 bases, the J end by 6 bases, with 9 bases between. CDR3 region: CATSRGVGQPQHF. The CDR3 DNA sequence: TGTGCCACCAGCAGGGGAGTAGGTCAGCCCCAGCATTTT.

In this sample, this clone turned up a few times. The gene calls are TRBV11-2 and TRBJ2-1; TRBD2 agrees at 15 bases. Germline CDR1 is SGHAT and CDR2 is FQNNGV. The CDR3 runs to 17 residues. The junction had 6 bases not matched to a gene; V was cut back by 5 bases and J by 4 bases. The CDR3: CASSRQGLAGGYNEQFF. The CDR3 DNA reads TGTGCCAGCAGCCGTCAGGGACTAGCGGGAGGATACAATGAGCAGTTCTTC.

Worth noting for this clone: One base away lies a much larger clone, so this may be a sequencing read error. The chain carries TRBV29-1 and TRBJ2-3; 10 nucleotides line up with TRBD1. Germline V gene sequence: CDR1 SQVTM, CDR2 ANQGSEA. This CDR3 spans 15 amino acids. CDR3: CSGGGETGGTDTQCF. CDR3 DNA: TGCAGCGGCGGGGGAGAGACAGGGGGCACAGATACGCAGTGTTTT.

This clone was found once. This chain links TRBV5-6 with TRBJ2-1; TRBD1 agrees at 8 bases. Germline V gives CDR1 SGHDT, CDR2 YYEEEE. With 4 bases clipped from V and 4 bases from J, the junction kept 4 bases outside the gene matches. The CDR3 has 14 amino acids. CDR3 in amino acids: CASSRQGTYNEQFF. CDR3 nucleotides: TGTGCCAGCAGCCGACAGGGGACTTACAATGAGCAGTTCTTC.

The chain employs TRBV9 and TRBJ2-4; D is unclear. V shed 2 bases and J shed 0 bases, with 6 bases lying between them. The CDR3 has 14 amino acids. The germline V gene encodes CDR1 SGDLS and CDR2 YYNGEE. CDR3 sequence reads: CASSVVIAKNIQYF. The CDR3 nucleotides are TGTGCCAGCAGCGTCGTAATAGCCAAAAACATTCAGTACTTC.

This clone was observed a handful of times. J is TRBJ2-1 and V is TRBV7-2, with 10 bases fitting TRBD2. The CDR3 sequence is 17 residues long. Trimming took 3 bases from V and 0 from J; bases not matched to a gene: 5. Germline V lookup: CDR1 SGHTA, CDR2 FQGNSA. The chain's CDR3 is CASSLGGTSVSYNEQFF. CDR3 DNA sequence: TGTGCCAGCAGCTTGGGGGGGACTAGCGTCTCCTACAATGAGCAGTTCTTC.

This sequence joins TRBV30 and TRBJ2-1, with D perhaps TRBD2 (6 bases). V dropped 6 bases and J dropped 2 bases, with 11 bases sitting between them. This CDR3 has 13 amino acids. The V gene's germline CDR1 is GTSNPN and CDR2 SVGIG (reference sequence). The CDR3 coding sequence is TGTGCCTGTGGGCGGGACCCCTACAATGAGCAGTTCTTC. Its protein is CACGRDPYNEQFF.

The rearrangement uses TRBV7-9 and TRBJ1-2; D not resolved. V was shortened by 5 bases and J by 8 bases, with 12 bases between the two germline ends. The germline V gene has CDR1 SEHNR and CDR2 FQNEAQ (reference sequence). CDR3 length equals 12 residues. The CDR3 sequence is CASSLSVGGYTF. CDR3 in DNA: TGTGCCAGCAGCCTTTCTGTGGGGGGCTACACCTTC. The entire variable domain, with the rest obtained from reference TRBV7-9 and TRBJ1-2, is as follows: DTGVSQNPRHKITKRGQNVTFRCDPISEHNRLYWYRQTLGQGPEFLTYFQNEAQLEKSRLLSDRFSAERPKGSFSTLEIQRTEQGDSAMYLCASSLSVGGYTFGSGTRLTVV.

The rearrangement uses TRBV7-9 and TRBJ2-7; 7 nucleotides match TRBD2. J gave up 3 bases and V 5 bases, and 7 bases lay outside the gene matches. CDR3 size: 14 residues. CDR1 SEHNR and CDR2 FQNEAQ come from the germline V gene (reference sequence). CDR3 in DNA: TGTGCCAGCAGCCCCCTAGCGGCAAACTACGAGCAGTACTTC. Protein product: CASSPLAANYEQYF.

This chain connects TRBV29-1 to TRBJ2-6, with 7 bases that match TRBD1. CDR3 size: 16 residues. Unmatched junction bases numbered 6, after V lost 4 bases and J lost 0 bases. CDR1 and CDR2 (germline): SQVTM, ANQGSEA. The CDR3 DNA is TGCAGCGTTGGACAGGGACCTAACTCTGGGGCCAACGTCCTGACTTTC. Translation gives CSVGQGPNSGANVLTF.

This chain joins TRBV30 and TRBJ2-3, with a possible D match to TRBD2 (6 bases). This CDR3 has 12 residues. Germline loops: CDR1 GTSNPN, CDR2 SVGIG (reference sequence). CDR3 protein: CGGDASTDTQYF. For the CDR3, the DNA is TGTGGGGGGGACGCTAGCACAGATACGCAGTATTTT. The full variable domain, completed using reference TRBV30 and TRBJ2-3, is SQTIHQWPATLVQPVGSPLSLECTVEGTSNPNLYWYRQAAGRGLQLLFYSVGIGQISSEVPQNLSASRPQDRQFILSSKKLLLSDSGFYLCGGDASTDTQYFGPGTRLTVL.

This clone has only a few counts. CDR3 sequence (DNA): TGCGCCAGCAGCCAAGGACGGGAGCGTATAACAGATACGCAGTATTTT. Protein sequence: CASSQGRERITDTQYF. The chain uses TRBV4-1 and TRBJ2-3; D may be TRBD2 (6 bases). The CDR3 runs to 16 residues. Looked up from germline, CDR1 is MGHRA and CDR2 is YSYEKL. V gave up 1 base and J gave up 3 bases, with 14 bases separating them.

The rearrangement links TRBV6-5 to TRBJ2-5; a possible D gene is TRBD1 (7 bases). Germline CDR1 reads MNHEY; CDR2 reads SVGAGI. The CDR3 runs to 14 residues. Trimming pared 4 bases from V and 3 bases from J, leaving 12 bases between. The CDR3 is CASSWGDRKETQYF. The CDR3 bases are TGTGCCAGCAGTTGGGGGGACAGAAAAGAGACCCAGTACTTC.

This clone appeared a single time. The chain uses TRBV5-1 and TRBJ1-5; no clear D gene. Trimming shortened V by 1 base and J by 3 bases, and 11 bases separated the two germline ends. The germline CDR1 and CDR2 sequences are SGHRS and YFSETQ. The CDR3 loop spans 15 amino acids. This CDR3 reads CASSLSLGPNQPQHF. In nucleotides, the CDR3 is TGCGCCAGCAGCTTGTCCTTGGGTCCCAATCAGCCCCAGCATTTT.

This sequence joins TRBV5-5 and TRBJ2-2; 15 bases align to TRBD2. The germline V gene has CDR1 SGHKS and CDR2 YYEKEE (reference sequence). V shed 4 bases and J 7 bases; nucleotides not matched to a gene: 5. This CDR3 region has 16 residues. The CDR3 here is CASSLGLAGGLGELFF. The DNA for the CDR3 is TGTGCCAGCAGCCTAGGACTAGCGGGAGGGCTCGGGGAGCTGTTTTTT.

This chain joins TRBV11-2 and TRBJ1-2; tentatively, D is TRBD1 (5 bases). Germline-derived CDR1 and CDR2 are SGHAT and FQNNGV. CDR3 length: 15 amino acids. Trimming removed 7 bases from V and 4 bases from J, with 19 bases in between. For the CDR3, the DNA is TGTGCCAGCACCATTCTCGGGGCAGAATTCTATGGCTACACCTTC. Residues: CASTILGAEFYGYTF.

This sequence joins TRBV7-2 and TRBJ1-1; D is unclear. Per the germline V gene, CDR1 is SGHTA and CDR2 is FQGNSA. The CDR3 sequence is 16 residues long. The V end lost 5 bases, the J end lost 1 base, and 17 bases lay between the germline ends. CDR3: CASSPRPARGNTEAFF. In DNA form, the CDR3 reads TGTGCCAGCAGCCCCCGACCGGCCCGGGGGAACACTGAAGCTTTCTTT.

The chain combines TRBV5-8 with TRBJ2-7; D not certain. The CDR3 contains 13 residues. From germline, CDR1 is SGHTS and CDR2 YDEGEE. V lost 8 bases to trimming and J lost 9 bases, with 21 bases between them. The CDR3 reads CASRTFSRSPQYF. The CDR3, as DNA: TGTGCCAGTAGAACATTTTCTCGCTCACCGCAGTACTTC.

The rearrangement joins TRBV28 to TRBJ1-5, with D maybe TRBD1 (5 bases). CDR3 size: 16 residues. The germline V gene encodes CDR1 MDHEN and CDR2 SYDVKM. The V gene lost 6 bases and the J gene lost 3 bases, with 18 bases spanning the gap. CDR3 in amino acids: CASSLLLGVPNQPQHF. CDR3 bases: TGTGCCAGCAGCCTCCTTTTAGGGGTGCCCAATCAGCCCCAGCATTTT. Complete variable domain (other parts from reference TRBV28 and TRBJ1-5): DVKVTQSSRYLVKRTGEKVFLECVQDMDHENMFWYRQDPGLGLRLIYFSYDVKMKEKGDIPEGYSVSREKKERFSLILESASTNQTSMYLCASSLLLGVPNQPQHFGDGTRLSIL.